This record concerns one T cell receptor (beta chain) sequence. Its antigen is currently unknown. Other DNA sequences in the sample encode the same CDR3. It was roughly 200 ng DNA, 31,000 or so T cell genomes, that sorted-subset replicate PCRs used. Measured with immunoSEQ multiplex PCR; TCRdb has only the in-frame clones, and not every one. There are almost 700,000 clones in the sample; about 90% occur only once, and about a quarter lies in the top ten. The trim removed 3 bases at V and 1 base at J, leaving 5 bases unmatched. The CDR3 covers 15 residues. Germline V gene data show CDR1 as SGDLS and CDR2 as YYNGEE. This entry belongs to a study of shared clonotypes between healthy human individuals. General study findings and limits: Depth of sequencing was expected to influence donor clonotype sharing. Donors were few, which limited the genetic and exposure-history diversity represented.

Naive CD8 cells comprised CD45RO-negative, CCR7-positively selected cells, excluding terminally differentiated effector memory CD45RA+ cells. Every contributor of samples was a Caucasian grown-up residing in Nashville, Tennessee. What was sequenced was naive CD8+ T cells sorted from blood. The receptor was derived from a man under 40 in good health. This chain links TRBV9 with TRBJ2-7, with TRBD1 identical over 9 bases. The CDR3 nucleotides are TGTGCCAGCAGCGCATCCGGGACAGGGTCCTACGAGCAGTACTTC. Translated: CASSASGTGSYEQYF.